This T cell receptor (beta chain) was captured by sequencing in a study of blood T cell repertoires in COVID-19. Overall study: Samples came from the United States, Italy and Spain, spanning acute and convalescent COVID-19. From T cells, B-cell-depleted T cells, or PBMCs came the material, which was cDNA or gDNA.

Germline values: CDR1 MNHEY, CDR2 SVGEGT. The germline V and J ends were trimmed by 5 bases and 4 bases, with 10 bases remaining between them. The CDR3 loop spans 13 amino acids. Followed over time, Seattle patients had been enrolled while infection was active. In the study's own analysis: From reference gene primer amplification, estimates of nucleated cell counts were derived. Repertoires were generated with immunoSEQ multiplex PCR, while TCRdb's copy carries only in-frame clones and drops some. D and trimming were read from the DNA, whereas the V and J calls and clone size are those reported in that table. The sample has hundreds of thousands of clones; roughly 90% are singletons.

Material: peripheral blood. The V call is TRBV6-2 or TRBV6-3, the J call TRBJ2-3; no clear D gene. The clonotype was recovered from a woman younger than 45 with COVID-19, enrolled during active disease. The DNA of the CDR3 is TGTGCCAGCAGTCCCCCCGGGTCAGATACGCAGTATTTT. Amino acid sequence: CASSPPGSDTQYF.